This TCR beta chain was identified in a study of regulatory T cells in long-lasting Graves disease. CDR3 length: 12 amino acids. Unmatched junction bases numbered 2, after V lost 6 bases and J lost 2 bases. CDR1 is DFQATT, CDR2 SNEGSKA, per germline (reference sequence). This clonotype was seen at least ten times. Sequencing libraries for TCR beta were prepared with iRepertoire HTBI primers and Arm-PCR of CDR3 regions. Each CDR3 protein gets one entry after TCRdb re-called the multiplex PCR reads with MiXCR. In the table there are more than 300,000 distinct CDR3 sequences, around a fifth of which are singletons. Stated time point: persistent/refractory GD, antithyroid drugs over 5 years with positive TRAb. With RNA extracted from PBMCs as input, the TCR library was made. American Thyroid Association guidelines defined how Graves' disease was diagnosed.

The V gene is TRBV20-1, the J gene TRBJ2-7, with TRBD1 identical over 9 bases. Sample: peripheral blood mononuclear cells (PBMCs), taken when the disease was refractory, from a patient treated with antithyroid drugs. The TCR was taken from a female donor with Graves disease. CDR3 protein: CSAWTGAYEQYF. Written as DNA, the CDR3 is TGCAGTGCCTGGACAGGGGCCTACGAGCAGTACTTC.